What follows describes a single TCR beta chain. Its cognate antigen is unknown. Libraries were prepared by immunoSEQ multiplex PCR; TCRdb keeps only in-frame clonotypes and omits some of them. This table holds some 18,000 clones, roughly three quarters found once. The data were taken from a study of PD-1 blockade in classical Hodgkin lymphoma. Study-level background: Administration of nivolumab to patients was at 3 mg/kg intravenously every 2 weeks. General study points: Complete responders entered with baseline diversity on par with newly diagnosed patients, the results showed. The causes of the repertoire differences, possibly disease activity or prior therapy, remain undefined.

With 4 bases removed from V and 4 bases from J, the gap between germline ends came to 15 bases. The germline CDR1 and CDR2 sequences are SGDLS and YYNGEE. The CDR3 length is 14 residues. Time point of the sample: cycle 4 day 1 (C4D1), after 5 to 7 weeks of nivolumab. Each patient's relapse followed autologous stem cell transplantation, and brentuximab vedotin exposure varied. Responses achieved at best were complete response, partial response or progressive disease. J is TRBJ2-7 and V is TRBV9; D is undetermined. The source material was peripheral blood mononuclear cells (PBMCs), sampled before the fourth cycle of nivolumab. The receptor was derived from a human donor with classical Hodgkin lymphoma. The CDR3 DNA sequence: TGTGCCAGCAGCCCCGAGGCACTCCCTTACGAGCAGTACTTC. This sequence encodes CASSPEALPYEQYF.